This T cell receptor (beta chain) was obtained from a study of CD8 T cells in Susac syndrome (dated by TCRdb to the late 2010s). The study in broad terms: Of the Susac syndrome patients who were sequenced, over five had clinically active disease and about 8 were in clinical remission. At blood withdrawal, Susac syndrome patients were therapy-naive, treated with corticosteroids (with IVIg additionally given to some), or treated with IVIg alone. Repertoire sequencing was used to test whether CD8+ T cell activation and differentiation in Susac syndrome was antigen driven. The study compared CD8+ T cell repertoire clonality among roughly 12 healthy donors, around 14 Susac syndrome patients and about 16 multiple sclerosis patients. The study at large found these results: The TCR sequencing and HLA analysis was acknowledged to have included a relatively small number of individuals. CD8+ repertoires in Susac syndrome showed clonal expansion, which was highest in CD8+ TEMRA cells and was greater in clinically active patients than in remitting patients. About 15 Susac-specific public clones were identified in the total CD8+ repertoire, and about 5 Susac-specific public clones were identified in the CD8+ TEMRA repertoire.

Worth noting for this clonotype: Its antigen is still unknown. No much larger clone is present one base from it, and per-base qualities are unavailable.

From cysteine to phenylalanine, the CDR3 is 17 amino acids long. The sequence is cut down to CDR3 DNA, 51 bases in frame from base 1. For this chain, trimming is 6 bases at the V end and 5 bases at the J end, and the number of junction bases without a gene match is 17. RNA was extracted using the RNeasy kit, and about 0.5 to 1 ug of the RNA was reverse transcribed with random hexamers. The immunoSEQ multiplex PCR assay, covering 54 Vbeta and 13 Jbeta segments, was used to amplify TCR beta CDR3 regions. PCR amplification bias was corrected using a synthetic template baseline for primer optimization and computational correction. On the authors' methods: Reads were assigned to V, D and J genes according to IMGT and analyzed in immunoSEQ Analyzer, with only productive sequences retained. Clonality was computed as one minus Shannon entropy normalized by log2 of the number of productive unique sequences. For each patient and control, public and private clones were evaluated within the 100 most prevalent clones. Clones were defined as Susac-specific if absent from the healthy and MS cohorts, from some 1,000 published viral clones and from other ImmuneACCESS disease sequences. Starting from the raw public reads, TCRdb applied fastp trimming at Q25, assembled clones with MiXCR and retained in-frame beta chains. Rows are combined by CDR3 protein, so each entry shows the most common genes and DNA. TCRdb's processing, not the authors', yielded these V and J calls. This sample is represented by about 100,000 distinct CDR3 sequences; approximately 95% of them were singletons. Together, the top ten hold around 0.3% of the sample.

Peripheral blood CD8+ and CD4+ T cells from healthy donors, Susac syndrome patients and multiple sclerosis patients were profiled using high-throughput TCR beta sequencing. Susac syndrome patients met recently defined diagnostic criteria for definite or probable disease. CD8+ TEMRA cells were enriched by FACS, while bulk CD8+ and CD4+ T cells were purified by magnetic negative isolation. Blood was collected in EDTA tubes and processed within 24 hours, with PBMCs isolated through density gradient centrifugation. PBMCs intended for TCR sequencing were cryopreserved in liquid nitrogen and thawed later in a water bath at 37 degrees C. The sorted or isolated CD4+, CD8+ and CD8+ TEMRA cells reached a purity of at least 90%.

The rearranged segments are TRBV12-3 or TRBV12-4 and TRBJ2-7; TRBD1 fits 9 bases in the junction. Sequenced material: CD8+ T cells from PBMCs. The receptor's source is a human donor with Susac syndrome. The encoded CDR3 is CASRRTYSDRDRDEQYF. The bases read TGTGCCAGCAGGCGGACTTATTCGGACAGGGACAGGGACGAGCAGTACTTC.